A single sample is the source of the 27 T cell receptor beta chains below, sequenced in a study of shared clonotypes between healthy human individuals (dated by TCRdb to about 2020). Library construction relied on the immunoSEQ multiplex PCR assay. As stored in TCRdb, this immuneACCESS dataset retains in-frame rearrangements with V and J assigned. A fraction of the clones does not appear; measured against another copy, unresolved V genes explain less than half of the discrepancy, and the remainder lacks a known reason. This sample is represented by over a million clones; 95% to 99% of them were singletons. The ten top clones hold roughly 0.42% of the sample. Sequenced: naive CD4+ T cells sorted from blood. The sample's cell subset or site label is to be understood as: CD45RA+ positively selected. These receptors came from a young man in good health.

The chain carries TRBV5-1 and TRBJ2-2; 9 nucleotides align to TRBD2. The germline V gene has CDR1 SGHRS and CDR2 YFSETQ. The CDR3 totals 15 residues. V lost 7 bases to trimming and J lost 1 base; unmatched junction nucleotides: 5. In nucleotides, the CDR3 is TGCGCCAGCGACCCTAGCGGGGTGAACACCGGGGAGCTGTTTTTT. It codes for CASDPSGVNTGELFF. Full variable domain (outside the CDR3, taken from reference TRBV5-1 and TRBJ2-2): KAGVTQTPRYLIKTRGQQVTLSCSPISGHRSVSWYQQTPGQGLQFLFEYFSETQRNKGNFPGRFSGRQFSNSRSEMNVSTLELGDSALYLCASDPSGVNTGELFFGEGSRLTVL.

Turning to this clone: Different DNA sequences within this sample yield the same CDR3. This chain joins TRBV27 and TRBJ1-4; 9 bases line up with TRBD1. Trimming removed 5 bases from V and 5 bases from J; junction bases left unmatched: 3. Germline-derived CDR1 and CDR2 are MNHEY and SMNVEV (reference sequence). This CDR3 comprises 14 residues. The CDR3 is CASSLQGANEKLFF. The CDR3 DNA reads as TGTGCCAGCAGTCTACAGGGGGCGAATGAAAAACTGTTTTTT.

The chain uses TRBV11-3 and TRBJ2-2; D is unresolved. Germline CDR1 and CDR2: SGHNT and YENEEA. This CDR3 is 12 amino acids long. V was cut by 5 bases and J by 6 bases, with 7 bases left in between. The CDR3 region is CASSRISGELFF. CDR3 nucleotide sequence: TGTGCCAGCAGCCGAATCTCCGGGGAGCTGTTTTTT.

V is TRBV5-1 and J is TRBJ2-5, with 12 bases matching TRBD2. Germline V gives CDR1 SGHRS, CDR2 YFSETQ. This CDR3 has 14 residues. V dropped 4 bases and J dropped 4; count of bases not matched to a gene: 2. The CDR3: CASSPTSGRETQYF. CDR3 sequence (DNA): TGCGCCAGCAGCCCGACTAGCGGGAGAGAGACCCAGTACTTC.

In its sample, this clone was seen once. The rearrangement links TRBV11-2 to TRBJ1-3; D is unclear. Looked up from germline, CDR1 is SGHAT and CDR2 is FQNNGV. Trimming shortened V by 4 bases and J by 0 bases, and 4 bases separated the two germline ends. CDR3 size: 13 residues. The CDR3 coding sequence is TGTGCCAGCAGCTCAATCTCTGGAAACACCATATATTTT. Its translation is CASSSISGNTIYF.

This clone has a single count. The sample has other DNA sequences that encode this CDR3 too. CDR3 DNA sequence: TGCGCCAGCAGGGCTCAAGAGACCCAGTACTTC. This sequence encodes CASRAQETQYF. This rearrangement joins TRBV5-1 to TRBJ2-5; D gene uncertain. The CDR3 loop spans 11 amino acids. Germline-derived CDR1 and CDR2 are SGHRS and YFSETQ. V was pared by 5 bases and J by 2 bases, with 4 bases between.

The chain carries TRBV9 and TRBJ1-4, with TRBD1 as a possible D gene (5 bases). The CDR3 spans 16 residues. Looked up from germline, CDR1 is SGDLS and CDR2 is YYNGEE. The V gene lost 7 bases and the J gene lost 0 bases, with 16 bases spanning the gap. CDR3 coding DNA: TGTGCCAGCGCTCTAGGGGTGGGCGCAACTAATGAAAAACTGTTTTTT. It codes for CASALGVGATNEKLFF.

The V call is TRBV30, the J call TRBJ1-1; possible D gene TRBD1, 5 bases. The germline V gene encodes CDR1 GTSNPN and CDR2 SVGIG (reference sequence). V was pared by 3 bases and J by 9 bases, with 11 bases between. The CDR3 extends over 11 amino acids. CDR3 DNA sequence: TGTGCCTGGAGGGACATACGAAAAGCTTTCTTT. Its translation is CAWRDIRKAFF.

The chain employs TRBV19 and TRBJ1-1, with TRBD1 identical over 10 bases. This CDR3 has 18 residues. Losses at the gene ends were 9 bases for V and 3 bases for J; bases not matched to a gene: 19. Germline V gives CDR1 LNHDA, CDR2 SQIVND (reference sequence). The CDR3 region has the DNA TGTGCCAGCAAGCTGTTAAGGGACAGGGGAACTTTTCACACTGAAGCTTTCTTT. This encodes CASKLLRDRGTFHTEAFF.

The rearrangement uses TRBV11-2 and TRBJ2-3; possible D gene TRBD2, 6 bases. Trimming removed 5 bases from V and 2 bases from J, with 23 bases in between. This CDR3 region has 18 residues. Germline assignment: CDR1 SGHAT and CDR2 FQNNGV. The CDR3 is CASSPHVLAIEPTDTQYF. The DNA for the CDR3 is TGTGCCAGCAGCCCCCACGTCCTAGCGATCGAACCCACAGATACGCAGTATTTT.

The CDR3 region has the DNA TGTGCCAGCAGCGAAAGACAGGGGACGGAAGAGACCCAGTACTTC. Amino acids: CASSERQGTEETQYF. The chain joins TRBV9 to TRBJ2-5, with 8 bases matching TRBD1. The V gene's germline CDR1 is SGDLS and CDR2 YYNGEE. This CDR3 is 15 amino acids long. Trimming took 3 bases from V and 3 from J; bases not matched to a gene: 7.

This chain links TRBV5-1 with TRBJ1-2, with D possibly being TRBD1 (6 bases). The V gene lost 0 bases and the J gene lost 3 bases, with 9 bases spanning the gap. CDR3 length equals 14 residues. Germline assignment: CDR1 SGHRS and CDR2 YFSETQ. CDR3 in amino acids: CASSLGQADYGYTF. The CDR3 region has the DNA TGCGCCAGCAGCTTGGGACAGGCCGACTATGGCTACACCTTC. Full variable domain (remainder filled in from reference TRBV5-1 and TRBJ1-2): KAGVTQTPRYLIKTRGQQVTLSCSPISGHRSVSWYQQTPGQGLQFLFEYFSETQRNKGNFPGRFSGRQFSNSRSEMNVSTLELGDSALYLCASSLGQADYGYTFGSGTRLTVV.

The chain links TRBV15 to TRBJ1-2; no definite D call. Germline loops: CDR1 LNHNV, CDR2 YYDKDF (reference sequence). Trimming removed 1 base from V and 4 bases from J, with 19 bases in between. This CDR3 comprises 17 residues. The CDR3 region has the DNA TGTGCCACCAGCAGAGTGGCGGAACAGCGTCCAGGCTATGGCTACACCTTC. It codes for CATSRVAEQRPGYGYTF.

The chain has TRBV29-1 and TRBJ2-7; 8 nucleotides match TRBD1. The germline V gene encodes CDR1 SQVTM and CDR2 ANQGSEA. The junction had 13 bases not matched to a gene; V was cut back by 6 bases and J by 3 bases. The length of the CDR3 is 15 residues. CDR3 loop: CSVEIGQGALYEQYF. The CDR3 DNA reads TGCAGCGTCGAAATCGGACAGGGAGCTCTCTACGAGCAGTACTTC.

V is TRBV18 and J is TRBJ2-1; the match to TRBD1 covers 8 bases. CDR1 KGHSH and CDR2 LQKENI come from the germline V gene. The CDR3 has 16 residues. V dropped 6 bases and J dropped 0; count of bases not matched to a gene: 7. DNA of the CDR3: TGTGCCAGCTCGTACAAGGACAGGGTCTCCTACAATGAGCAGTTCTTC. It translates to CASSYKDRVSYNEQFF.

The CDR3 loop reads CSVEDQKEVGNQPQHF. The CDR3 bases are TGCAGCGTTGAAGATCAGAAGGAGGTGGGCAATCAGCCCCAGCATTTT. The chain is built from TRBV29-1 and TRBJ1-5; no firm D call. V lost 0 bases and J lost 2, with 14 bases in between. The CDR3 extends over 16 amino acids. Germline V gene lookup returns CDR1 SQVTM and CDR2 ANQGSEA.

The CDR3 loop is CASSPPGRVYEQYF. In DNA form, the CDR3 reads TGTGCCAGCAGCCCCCCGGGACGAGTCTACGAGCAGTACTTC. V usage is TRBV5-4 and J usage is TRBJ2-7; possibly TRBD1 or TRBD2 for D (5 bases each). The CDR3 contains 14 residues. Germline values: CDR1 SGHNT, CDR2 YYREEE (reference sequence). Deletions cut 4 bases from V and 3 bases from J, with 14 bases between.

The V and J genes are TRBV28 and TRBJ1-2; D is possibly TRBD1 (6 bases). V was shortened by 2 bases and J by 4 bases, with 11 bases between the two germline ends. The V gene's germline CDR1 is MDHEN and CDR2 SYDVKM. The CDR3 covers 14 residues. Here the CDR3 reads CASSLGGPTYGYTF. The CDR3 DNA sequence: TGTGCCAGCAGTTTAGGGGGGCCTACCTATGGCTACACCTTC.

V usage is TRBV27 and J usage is TRBJ2-2, with no clear D. Trimming left V 8 bases short and J 2 bases short, with 12 bases between. This CDR3 is 14 amino acids long. Per the germline V gene, CDR1 is MNHEY and CDR2 is SMNVEV (reference sequence). The CDR3 sequence is CASRYGGNTGELFF. For the CDR3, the DNA is TGTGCCAGCCGTTACGGCGGTAACACCGGGGAGCTGTTTTTT.

This chain links TRBV28 with TRBJ2-3; TRBD2 might be the D (6 bases). Germline V CDR1 and CDR2: MDHEN, SYDVKM. The CDR3 runs 15 residues. V lost 1 base to trimming and J lost 2 bases, with 10 bases between them. The CDR3 region is CASSLSKRATDTQYF. The CDR3, as DNA: TGTGCCAGCAGTTTATCCAAGCGGGCCACAGATACGCAGTATTTT.

The V and J genes are TRBV18 and TRBJ2-3; TRBD1 agrees at 9 bases. The CDR3 consists of 16 residues. J lost 1 base, V lost 5 bases, and 7 bases had no gene match. Germline CDR1 KGHSH, CDR2 LQKENI. This CDR3 is CASSTGTGLGTDTQYF. The CDR3 DNA reads as TGTGCCAGCTCAACCGGGACAGGGTTAGGCACAGATACGCAGTATTTT.

The chain uses TRBV12-2 and TRBJ2-5; the D call of TRBD2 is as the table states it, not checked on the DNA. The J call may be in error: the DNA end matches TRBJ2-7 better. TRBV12-2 is annotated as a pseudogene. The CDR3 spans 17 residues. The CDR3 reads CASRLARIGEGSYEQYF. The DNA of the CDR3 is TGTGCAAGTCGCTTAGCGCGAATAGGCGAGGGCTCCTACGAGCAGTACTTC.

This chain uses TRBV7-9 with TRBJ1-2; 8 bases align to TRBD1. The V gene end was trimmed by 5 bases and the J gene end by 6 bases; junction bases not matched to a gene: 5. CDR1 and CDR2 from the germline V gene are SEHNR and FQNEAQ (reference sequence). The CDR3 contains 13 residues. CDR3 sequence reads: CASSPGGVNGYTF. Written as DNA, the CDR3 is TGTGCCAGCAGCCCAGGGGGCGTAAATGGCTACACCTTC.

The genes are TRBV5-1 and TRBJ2-2; 9 bases fit TRBD1. The V segment lost 3 bases and the J segment 6 bases; nucleotides outside the gene matches: 6. From germline, CDR1 is SGHRS and CDR2 YFSETQ. This CDR3 has 15 residues. The CDR3 reads CASSSGQGLSGELFF. The CDR3 region has the DNA TGCGCCAGCAGCTCAGGACAGGGGTTGTCCGGGGAGCTGTTTTTT.

This rearrangement joins TRBV19 to TRBJ2-3, with D tentatively TRBD2 (5 bases). Germline V gives CDR1 LNHDA, CDR2 SQIVND (reference sequence). The CDR3 has 14 residues. V lost 5 bases and J 2 bases, leaving 11 bases between the germline ends. This CDR3 reads CASSRTAHTDTQYF. In DNA form, the CDR3 reads TGTGCCAGTAGTCGGACTGCTCACACAGATACGCAGTATTTT.

The rearrangement joins TRBV7-9 to TRBJ2-4; 10 bases are a match to TRBD1. The CDR3 is 14 residues long. Germline V gene lookup returns CDR1 SEHNR and CDR2 FQNEAQ (reference sequence). V shed 3 bases and J 7 bases; nucleotides not matched to a gene: 3. The CDR3: CASSFGQGVNIQYF. Here the CDR3 DNA reads TGTGCCAGCAGCTTCGGACAGGGGGTGAACATTCAGTACTTC.

A single count supports this clone. The rearrangement links TRBV19 to TRBJ2-1; D ambiguous. V lost 3 bases and J lost 2, with 14 bases in between. CDR1 is LNHDA, CDR2 SQIVND, per germline (reference sequence). This CDR3 is built from 16 residues. The CDR3 sequence: CASSIRPNMAYNEQFF. The DNA of the CDR3 is TGTGCCAGTAGTATCCGACCGAACATGGCCTACAATGAGCAGTTCTTC.